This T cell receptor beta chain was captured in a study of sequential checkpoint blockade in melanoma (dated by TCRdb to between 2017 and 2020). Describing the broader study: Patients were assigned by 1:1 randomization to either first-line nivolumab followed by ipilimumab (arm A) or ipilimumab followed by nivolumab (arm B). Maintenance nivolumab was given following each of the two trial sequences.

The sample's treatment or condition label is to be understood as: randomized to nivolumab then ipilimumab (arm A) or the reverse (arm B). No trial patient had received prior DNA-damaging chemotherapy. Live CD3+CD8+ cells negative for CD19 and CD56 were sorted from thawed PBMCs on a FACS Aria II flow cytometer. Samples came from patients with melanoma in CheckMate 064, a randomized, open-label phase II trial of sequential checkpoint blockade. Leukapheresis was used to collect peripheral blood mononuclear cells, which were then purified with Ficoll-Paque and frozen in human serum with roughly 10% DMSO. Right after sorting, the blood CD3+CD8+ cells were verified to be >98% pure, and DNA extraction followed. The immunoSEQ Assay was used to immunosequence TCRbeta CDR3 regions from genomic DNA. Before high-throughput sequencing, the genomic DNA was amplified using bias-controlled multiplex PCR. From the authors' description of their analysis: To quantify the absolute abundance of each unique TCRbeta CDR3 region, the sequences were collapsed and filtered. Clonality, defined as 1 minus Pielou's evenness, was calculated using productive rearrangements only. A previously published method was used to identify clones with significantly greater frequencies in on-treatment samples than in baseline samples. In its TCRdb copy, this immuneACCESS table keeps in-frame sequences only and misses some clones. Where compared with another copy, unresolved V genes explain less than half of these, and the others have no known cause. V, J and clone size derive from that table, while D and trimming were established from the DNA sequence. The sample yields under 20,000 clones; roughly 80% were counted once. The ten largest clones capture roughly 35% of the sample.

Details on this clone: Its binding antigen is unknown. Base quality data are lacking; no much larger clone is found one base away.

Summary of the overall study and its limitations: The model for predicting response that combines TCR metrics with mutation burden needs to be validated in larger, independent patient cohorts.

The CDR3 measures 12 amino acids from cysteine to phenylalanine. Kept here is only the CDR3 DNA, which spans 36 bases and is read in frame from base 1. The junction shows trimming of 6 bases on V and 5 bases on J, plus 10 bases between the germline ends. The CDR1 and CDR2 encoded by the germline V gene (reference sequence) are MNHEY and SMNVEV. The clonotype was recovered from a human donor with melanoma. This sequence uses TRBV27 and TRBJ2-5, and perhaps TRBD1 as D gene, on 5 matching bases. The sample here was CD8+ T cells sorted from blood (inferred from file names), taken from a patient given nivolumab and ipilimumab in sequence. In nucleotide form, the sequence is TGTGCCAGCAGATCAGGGTGGGAGACCCAGTACTTC. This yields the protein CASRSGWETQYF.